This TCR beta chain was recovered during a study of shared clonotypes between healthy human individuals. CD45RO negativity and positive selection for CCR7 defined naive CD8 cells, a population that excluded terminally differentiated effector memory CD45RA+ cells. Trimming stripped 2 bases from V and 5 bases from J, with 4 bases between. The length of the CDR3 is 11 residues. Germline V gene sequence: CDR1 SQVTM, CDR2 ANQGSEA. Some clones are missing from TCRdb's copy, which holds only in-frame ones; the method was immunoSEQ multiplex PCR. This sample has approximately 840,000 clones; about 96% occur once, and the top ten carry under 0.25%.

The sequence was collected from a young man in good health. The sequenced material came from naive CD8+ T cells sorted from blood. The chain is built from TRBV29-1 and TRBJ2-1, with D unresolved. In nucleotides, the CDR3 is TGCAGCGTTGAATTTAACAATGAGCAGTTCTTC. Its translation: CSVEFNNEQFF.